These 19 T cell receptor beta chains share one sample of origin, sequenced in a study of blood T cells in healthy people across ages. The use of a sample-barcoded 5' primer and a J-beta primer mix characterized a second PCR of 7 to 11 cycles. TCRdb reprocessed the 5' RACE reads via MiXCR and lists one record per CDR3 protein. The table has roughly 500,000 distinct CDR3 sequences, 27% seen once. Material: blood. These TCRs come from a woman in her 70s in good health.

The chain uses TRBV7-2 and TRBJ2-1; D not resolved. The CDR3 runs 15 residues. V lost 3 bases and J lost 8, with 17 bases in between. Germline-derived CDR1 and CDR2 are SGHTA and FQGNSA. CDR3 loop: CASSLFFGFTYEQFF. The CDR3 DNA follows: TGTGCCAGCAGCTTGTTCTTCGGGTTCACCTATGAGCAGTTCTTC.

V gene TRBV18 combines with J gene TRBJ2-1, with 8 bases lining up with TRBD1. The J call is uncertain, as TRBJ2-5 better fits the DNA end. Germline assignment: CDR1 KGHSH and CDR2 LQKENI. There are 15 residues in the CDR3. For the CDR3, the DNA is TGTGCCAGCTCACCCGGCCAGGGGGCTGGGGAGACCCAGTACTTC. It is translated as CASSPGQGAGETQYF.

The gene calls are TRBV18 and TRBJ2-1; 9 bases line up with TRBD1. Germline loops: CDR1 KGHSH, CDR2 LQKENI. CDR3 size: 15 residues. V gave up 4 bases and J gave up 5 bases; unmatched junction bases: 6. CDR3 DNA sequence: TGTGCCAGCTCACTTGGGACAGGGAGTAACAATGAGCAGTTCTTC. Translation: CASSLGTGSNNEQFF.

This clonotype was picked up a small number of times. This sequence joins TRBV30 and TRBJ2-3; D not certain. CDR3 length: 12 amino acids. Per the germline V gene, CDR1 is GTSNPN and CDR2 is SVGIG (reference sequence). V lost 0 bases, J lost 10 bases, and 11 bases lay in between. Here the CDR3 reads CAWSVLSLSQYF. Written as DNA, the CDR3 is TGTGCCTGGAGTGTCCTGTCCCTATCGCAGTATTTT.

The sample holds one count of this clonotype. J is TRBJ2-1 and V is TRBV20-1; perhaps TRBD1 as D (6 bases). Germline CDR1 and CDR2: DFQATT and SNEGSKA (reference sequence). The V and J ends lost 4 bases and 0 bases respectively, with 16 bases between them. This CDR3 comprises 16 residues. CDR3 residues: CSATGVPGRSYNEQFF. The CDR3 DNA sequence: TGCAGTGCTACAGGGGTCCCGGGCCGCTCCTACAATGAGCAGTTCTTC.

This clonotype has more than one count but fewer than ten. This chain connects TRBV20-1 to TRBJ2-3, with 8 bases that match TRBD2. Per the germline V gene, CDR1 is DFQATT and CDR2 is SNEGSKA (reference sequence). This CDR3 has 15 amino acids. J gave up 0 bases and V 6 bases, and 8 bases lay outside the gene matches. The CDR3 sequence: CSAENGGASTDTQYF. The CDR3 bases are TGCAGTGCCGAAAACGGGGGGGCTAGCACAGATACGCAGTATTTT.

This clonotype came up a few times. The CDR3 sequence: CASSLRTGAYGYTF. The CDR3 region has the DNA TGTGCCAGCAGCCTCAGGACAGGGGCCTATGGCTACACCTTC. The chain links TRBV7-8 to TRBJ1-2; 9 bases map to TRBD1. Germline V lookup: CDR1 SGHVS, CDR2 FQNEAQ. This CDR3 is 14 amino acids long. V shed 5 bases and J 4 bases; nucleotides not matched to a gene: 5. Together with reference TRBV7-8 and TRBJ1-2, the CDR3 gives the full variable domain: GAGVSQSPRYKVAKRGQDVALRCDPISGHVSLFWYQQALGQGPEFLTYFQNEAQLDKSGLPSDRFFAERPEGSVSTLKIQRTQQEDSAVYLCASSLRTGAYGYTFGSGTRLTVV.

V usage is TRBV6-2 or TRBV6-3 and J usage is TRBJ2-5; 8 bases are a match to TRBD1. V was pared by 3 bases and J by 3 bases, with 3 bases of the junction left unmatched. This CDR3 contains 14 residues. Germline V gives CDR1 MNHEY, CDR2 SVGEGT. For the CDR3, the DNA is TGTGCCAGCAGTTATACGACAGGGGAAGAGACCCAGTACTTC. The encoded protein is CASSYTTGEETQYF.

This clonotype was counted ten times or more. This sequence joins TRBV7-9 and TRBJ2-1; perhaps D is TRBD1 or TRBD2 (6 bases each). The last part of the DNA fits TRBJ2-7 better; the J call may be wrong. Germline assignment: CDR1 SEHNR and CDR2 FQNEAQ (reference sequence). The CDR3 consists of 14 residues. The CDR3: CASSLDQGRYEQYF. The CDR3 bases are TGTGCCAGCAGCTTAGATCAGGGGAGGTACGAGCAGTACTTC.

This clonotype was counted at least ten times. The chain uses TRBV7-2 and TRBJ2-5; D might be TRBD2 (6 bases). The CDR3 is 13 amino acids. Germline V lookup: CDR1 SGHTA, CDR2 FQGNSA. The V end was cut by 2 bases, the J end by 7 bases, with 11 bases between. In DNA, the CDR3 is TGTGCCAGCAGCTTAAATAGGAGGGGGACCCAGTACTTC. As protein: CASSLNRRGTQYF. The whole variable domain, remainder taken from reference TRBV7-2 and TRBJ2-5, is GAGVSQSPSNKVTEKGKDVELRCDPISGHTALYWYRQSLGQGLEFLIYFQGNSAPDKSGLPSDRFSAERTGGSVSTLTIQRTQQEDSAVYLCASSLNRRGTQYFGPGTRLLVL.

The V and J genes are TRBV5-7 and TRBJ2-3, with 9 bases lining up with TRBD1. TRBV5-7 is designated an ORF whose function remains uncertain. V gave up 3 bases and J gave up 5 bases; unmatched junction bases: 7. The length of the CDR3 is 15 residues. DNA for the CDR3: TGTGCCAGCAGCTCGGGACAGGGACAACAAGATACGCAGTATTTT. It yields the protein CASSSGQGQQDTQYF.

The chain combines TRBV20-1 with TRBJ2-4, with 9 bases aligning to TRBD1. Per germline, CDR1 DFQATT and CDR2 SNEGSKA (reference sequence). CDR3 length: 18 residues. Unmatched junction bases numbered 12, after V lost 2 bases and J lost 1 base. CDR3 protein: CSARPPPGGQGAKNIQYF. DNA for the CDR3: TGCAGTGCTAGACCCCCCCCCGGAGGACAGGGGGCCAAAAACATTCAGTACTTC.

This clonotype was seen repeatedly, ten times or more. The CDR3 sequence: CASSFSGYNEQFF. The CDR3 region has the DNA TGCGCCAGCAGCTTTTCGGGTTACAATGAGCAGTTCTTC. This chain connects TRBV5-1 to TRBJ2-1, with D unclear. The germline V gene encodes CDR1 SGHRS and CDR2 YFSETQ. The CDR3 has 13 residues. Trimming cost V 2 bases and J 4 bases, with 7 bases left between them. The variable domain in full, completed from reference TRBV5-1 and TRBJ2-1, reads KAGVTQTPRYLIKTRGQQVTLSCSPISGHRSVSWYQQTPGQGLQFLFEYFSETQRNKGNFPGRFSGRQFSNSRSEMNVSTLELGDSALYLCASSFSGYNEQFFGPGTRLTVL.

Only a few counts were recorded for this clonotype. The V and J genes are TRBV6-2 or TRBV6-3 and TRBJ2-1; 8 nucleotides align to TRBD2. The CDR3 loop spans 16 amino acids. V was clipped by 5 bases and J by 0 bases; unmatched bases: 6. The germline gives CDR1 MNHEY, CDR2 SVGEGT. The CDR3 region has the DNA TGTGCCAGCAGTCGGGTAGCGGGAAGCTCCTACAATGAGCAGTTCTTC. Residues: CASSRVAGSSYNEQFF.

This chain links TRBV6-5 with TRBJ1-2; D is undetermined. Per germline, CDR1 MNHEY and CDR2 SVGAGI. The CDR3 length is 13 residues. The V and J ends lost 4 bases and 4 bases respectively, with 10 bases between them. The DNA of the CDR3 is TGTGCCAGCAGTTTCAGGAGTTCCTATGGCTACACCTTC. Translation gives CASSFRSSYGYTF.

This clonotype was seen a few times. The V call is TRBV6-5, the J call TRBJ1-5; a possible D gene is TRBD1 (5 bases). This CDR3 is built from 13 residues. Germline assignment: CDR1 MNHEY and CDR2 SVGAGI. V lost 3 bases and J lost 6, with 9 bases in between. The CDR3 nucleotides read TGTGCCAGCAGTTATGGGGGATCTCAGCCCCAGCATTTT. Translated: CASSYGGSQPQHF.

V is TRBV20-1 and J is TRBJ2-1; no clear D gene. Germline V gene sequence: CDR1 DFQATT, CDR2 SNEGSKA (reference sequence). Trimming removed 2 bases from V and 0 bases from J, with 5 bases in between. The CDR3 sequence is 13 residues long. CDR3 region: CSARKGSYNEQFF. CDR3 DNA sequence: TGCAGTGCTAGAAAGGGCTCCTACAATGAGCAGTTCTTC.

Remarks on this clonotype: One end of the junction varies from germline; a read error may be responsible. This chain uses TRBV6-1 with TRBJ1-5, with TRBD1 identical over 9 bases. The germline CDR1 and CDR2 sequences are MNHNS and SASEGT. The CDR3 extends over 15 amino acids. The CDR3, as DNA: TGTGCCAGCAGTGACACAGGGGGCGGCAATCAACCCCAGCATTTT. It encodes CASSDTGGGNQPQHF.

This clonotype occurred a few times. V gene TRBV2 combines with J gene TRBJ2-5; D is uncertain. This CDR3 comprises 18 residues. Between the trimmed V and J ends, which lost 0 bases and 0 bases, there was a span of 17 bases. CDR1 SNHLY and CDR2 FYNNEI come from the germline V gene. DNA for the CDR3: TGTGCCAGCAGTGAAGCGAACCCGACCCAGTTGTACCAAGAGACCCAGTACTTC. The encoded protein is CASSEANPTQLYQETQYF. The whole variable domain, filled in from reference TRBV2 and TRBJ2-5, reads EPEVTQTPSHQVTQMGQEVILRCVPISNHLYFYWYRQILGQKVEFLVSFYNNEISEKSEIFDDQFSVERPDGSNFTLKIRSTKLEDSAMYFCASSEANPTQLYQETQYFGPGTRLLVL.